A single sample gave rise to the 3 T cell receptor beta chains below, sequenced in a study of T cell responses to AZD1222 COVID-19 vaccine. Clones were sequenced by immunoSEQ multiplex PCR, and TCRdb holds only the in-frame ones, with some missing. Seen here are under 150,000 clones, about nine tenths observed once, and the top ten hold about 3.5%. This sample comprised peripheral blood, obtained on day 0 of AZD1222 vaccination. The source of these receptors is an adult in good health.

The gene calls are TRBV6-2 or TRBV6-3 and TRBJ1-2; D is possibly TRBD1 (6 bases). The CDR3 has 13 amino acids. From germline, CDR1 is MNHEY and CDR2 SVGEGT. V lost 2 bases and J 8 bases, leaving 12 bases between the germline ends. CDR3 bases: TGTGCCAGCAGTTACGGGGCAGGGGTCGGCTACACCTTC. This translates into CASSYGAGVGYTF.

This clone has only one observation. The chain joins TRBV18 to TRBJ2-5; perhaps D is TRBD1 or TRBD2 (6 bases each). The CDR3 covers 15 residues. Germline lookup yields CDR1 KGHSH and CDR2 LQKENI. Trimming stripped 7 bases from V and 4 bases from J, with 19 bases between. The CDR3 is CASYRTGARGETQYF. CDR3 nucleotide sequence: TGTGCCAGCTATCGTACGGGGGCCCGAGGAGAGACCCAGTACTTC.

Written as DNA, the CDR3 is TGTGCCAGCTCACCGATCGGGCCCGGGGGAATCAATCAGCCCCAGCATTTT. As protein: CASSPIGPGGINQPQHF. This chain connects TRBV18 to TRBJ1-5; tentatively, D is TRBD1 (5 bases). CDR1 KGHSH and CDR2 LQKENI come from the germline V gene. CDR3 length: 17 residues. Trimming shortened V by 3 bases and J by 3 bases, and 18 bases separated the two germline ends. The whole variable domain, filled in from reference TRBV18 and TRBJ1-5, reads NAGVMQNPRHLVRRRGQEARLRCSPMKGHSHVYWYRQLPEEGLKFMVYLQKENIIDESGMPKERFSAEFPKEGPSILRIQQVVRGDSAAYFCASSPIGPGGINQPQHFGDGTRLSIL.